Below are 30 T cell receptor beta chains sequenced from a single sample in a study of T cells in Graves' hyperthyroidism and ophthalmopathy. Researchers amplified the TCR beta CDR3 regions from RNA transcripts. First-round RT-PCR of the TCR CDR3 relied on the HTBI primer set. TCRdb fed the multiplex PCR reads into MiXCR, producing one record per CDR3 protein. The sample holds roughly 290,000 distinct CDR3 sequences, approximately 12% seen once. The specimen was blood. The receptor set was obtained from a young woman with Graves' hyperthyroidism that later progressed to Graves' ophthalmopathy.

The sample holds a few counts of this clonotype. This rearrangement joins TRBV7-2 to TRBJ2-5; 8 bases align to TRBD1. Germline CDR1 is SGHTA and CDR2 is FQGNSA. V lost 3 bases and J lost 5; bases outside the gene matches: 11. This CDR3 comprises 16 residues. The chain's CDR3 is CASSFQTGGRAETQYF. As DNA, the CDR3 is TGTGCCAGCAGCTTTCAAACAGGGGGGCGGGCGGAGACCCAGTACTTC.

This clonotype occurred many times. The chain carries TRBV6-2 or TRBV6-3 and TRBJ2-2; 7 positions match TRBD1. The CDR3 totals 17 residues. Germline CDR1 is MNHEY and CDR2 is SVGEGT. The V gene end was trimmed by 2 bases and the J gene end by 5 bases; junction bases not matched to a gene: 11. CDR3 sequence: CASSYIIGTVATGELFF. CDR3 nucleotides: TGTGCCAGCAGTTACATCATCGGGACAGTTGCAACCGGGGAGCTGTTTTTT.

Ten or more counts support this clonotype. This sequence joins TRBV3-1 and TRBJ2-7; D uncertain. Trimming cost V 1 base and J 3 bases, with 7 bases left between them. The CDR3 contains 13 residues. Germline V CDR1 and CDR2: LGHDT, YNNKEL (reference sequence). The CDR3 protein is CASSQAVDYEQYF. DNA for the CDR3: TGTGCCAGCAGCCAAGCCGTAGACTACGAGCAGTACTTC.

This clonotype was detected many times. CDR3 amino acids: CASSLPTAGDTQYF. The CDR3 coding sequence is TGTGCCAGCAGTTTGCCCACCGCGGGAGATACGCAGTATTTT. The chain is built from TRBV12-3 or TRBV12-4 and TRBJ2-3, with D possibly being TRBD2 (5 bases). The ends were cut back, 3 bases at V and 5 bases at J, with 12 bases in the middle. The CDR3 runs 14 residues.

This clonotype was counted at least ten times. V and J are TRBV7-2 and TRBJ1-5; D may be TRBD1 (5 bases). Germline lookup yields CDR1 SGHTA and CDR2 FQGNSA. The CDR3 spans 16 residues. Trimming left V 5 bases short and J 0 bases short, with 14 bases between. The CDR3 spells CASSLRDGISNQPQHF. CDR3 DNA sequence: TGTGCCAGCAGCCTCCGGGACGGTATTAGCAATCAGCCCCAGCATTTT.

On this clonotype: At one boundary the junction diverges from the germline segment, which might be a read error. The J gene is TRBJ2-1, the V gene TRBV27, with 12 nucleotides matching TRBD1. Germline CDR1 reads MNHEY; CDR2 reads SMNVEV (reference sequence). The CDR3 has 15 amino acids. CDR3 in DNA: TGTGCCGGCAGTGTCCGGGACAGGGGGCGGAATGAGCAGTTCTTC. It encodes CAGSVRDRGRNEQFF.

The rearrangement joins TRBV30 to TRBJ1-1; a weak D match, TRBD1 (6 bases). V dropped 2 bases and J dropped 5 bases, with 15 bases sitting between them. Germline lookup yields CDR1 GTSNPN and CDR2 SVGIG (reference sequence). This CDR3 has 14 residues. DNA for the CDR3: TGTGCCTGGAGTCTGCAAGGGGGTAGAACTGAAGCTTTCTTT. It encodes CAWSLQGGRTEAFF.

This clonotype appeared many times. CDR3 residues: CASSLSRSNTEAFF. The CDR3 DNA sequence: TGTGCCAGCAGTTTAAGTCGGTCGAACACTGAAGCTTTCTTT. This rearrangement joins TRBV12-3 or TRBV12-4 to TRBJ1-1; D not resolved. V was clipped by 2 bases and J by 1 base, with 8 bases between them. The CDR3 is 14 amino acids.

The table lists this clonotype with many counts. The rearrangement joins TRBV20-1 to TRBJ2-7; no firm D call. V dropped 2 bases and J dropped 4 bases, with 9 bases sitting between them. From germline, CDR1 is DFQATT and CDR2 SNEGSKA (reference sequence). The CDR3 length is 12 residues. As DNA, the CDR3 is TGCAGTGCTAGAACGGACCATTACGAGCAGTACTTC. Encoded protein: CSARTDHYEQYF.

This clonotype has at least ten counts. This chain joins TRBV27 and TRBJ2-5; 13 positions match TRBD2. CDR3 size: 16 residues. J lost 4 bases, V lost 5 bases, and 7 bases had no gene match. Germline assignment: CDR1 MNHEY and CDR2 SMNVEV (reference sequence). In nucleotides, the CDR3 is TGTGCCAGCAGTCCTCTGTGGACTAGCGGGGGAGAGACCCAGTACTTC. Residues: CASSPLWTSGGETQYF.

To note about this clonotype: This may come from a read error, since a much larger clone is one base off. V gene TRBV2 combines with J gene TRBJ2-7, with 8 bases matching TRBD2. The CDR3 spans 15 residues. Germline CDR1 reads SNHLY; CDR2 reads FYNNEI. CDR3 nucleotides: TGTGTCAGCAGTGAATGGGAGCGGGAGCCCGGCGAGCAGTACTTC. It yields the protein CVSSEWEREPGEQYF.

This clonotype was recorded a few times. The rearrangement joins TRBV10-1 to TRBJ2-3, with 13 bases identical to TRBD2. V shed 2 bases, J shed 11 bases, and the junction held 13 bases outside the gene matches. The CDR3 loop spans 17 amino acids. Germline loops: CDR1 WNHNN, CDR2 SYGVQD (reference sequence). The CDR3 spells CASSERGTSGTHLGQYF. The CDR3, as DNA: TGCGCCAGCAGTGAGAGGGGGACTAGCGGGACCCACCTGGGGCAGTATTTT.

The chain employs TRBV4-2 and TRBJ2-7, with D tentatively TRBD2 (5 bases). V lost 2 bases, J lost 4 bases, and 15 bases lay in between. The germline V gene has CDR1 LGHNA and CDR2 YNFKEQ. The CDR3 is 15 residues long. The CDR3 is CASSQLGLAGYEQYF. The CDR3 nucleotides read TGTGCCAGCAGCCAATTGGGTCTAGCCGGGTACGAGCAGTACTTC.

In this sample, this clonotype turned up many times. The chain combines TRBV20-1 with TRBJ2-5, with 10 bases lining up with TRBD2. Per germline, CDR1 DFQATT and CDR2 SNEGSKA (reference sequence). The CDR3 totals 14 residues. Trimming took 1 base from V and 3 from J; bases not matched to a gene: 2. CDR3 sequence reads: CSARVLAGEETQYF. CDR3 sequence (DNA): TGCAGTGCTAGAGTGCTAGCGGGAGAAGAGACCCAGTACTTC.

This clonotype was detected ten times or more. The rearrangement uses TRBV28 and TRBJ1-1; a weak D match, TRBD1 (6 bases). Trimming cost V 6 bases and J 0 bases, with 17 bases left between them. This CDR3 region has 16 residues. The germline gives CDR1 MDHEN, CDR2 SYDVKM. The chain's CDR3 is CASSPGRGAMNTEAFF. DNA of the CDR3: TGTGCCAGCAGCCCCGGTCGGGGGGCCATGAACACTGAAGCTTTCTTT.

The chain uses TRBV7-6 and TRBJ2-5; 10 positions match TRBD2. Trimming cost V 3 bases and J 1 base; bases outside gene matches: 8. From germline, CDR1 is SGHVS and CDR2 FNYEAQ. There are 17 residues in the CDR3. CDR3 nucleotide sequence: TGTGCCAGCAGCTTCGGACTAGCGGAGTACCTCCAAGAGACCCAGTACTTC. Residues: CASSFGLAEYLQETQYF.

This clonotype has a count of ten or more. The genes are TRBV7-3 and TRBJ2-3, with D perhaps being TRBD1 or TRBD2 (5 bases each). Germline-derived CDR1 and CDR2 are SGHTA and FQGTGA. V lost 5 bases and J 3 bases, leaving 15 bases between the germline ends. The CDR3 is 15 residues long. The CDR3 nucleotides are TGTGCCAGCAGCCCCCGGGACCTGGAGACAGATACGCAGTATTTT. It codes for CASSPRDLETDTQYF.

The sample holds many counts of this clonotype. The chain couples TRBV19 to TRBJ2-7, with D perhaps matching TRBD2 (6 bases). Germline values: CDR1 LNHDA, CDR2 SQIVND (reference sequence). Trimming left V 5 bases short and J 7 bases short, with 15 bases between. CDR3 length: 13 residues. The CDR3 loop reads CASSPHGSVEQYF. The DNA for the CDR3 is TGTGCCAGTAGTCCTCACGGGAGTGTGGAGCAGTACTTC.

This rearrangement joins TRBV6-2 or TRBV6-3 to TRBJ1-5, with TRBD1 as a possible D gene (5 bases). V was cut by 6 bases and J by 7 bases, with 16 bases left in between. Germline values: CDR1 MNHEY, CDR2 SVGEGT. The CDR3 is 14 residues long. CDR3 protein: CASRDPGNLQPQHF. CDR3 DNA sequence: TGTGCCAGCAGGGACCCAGGGAACTTACAGCCCCAGCATTTT.

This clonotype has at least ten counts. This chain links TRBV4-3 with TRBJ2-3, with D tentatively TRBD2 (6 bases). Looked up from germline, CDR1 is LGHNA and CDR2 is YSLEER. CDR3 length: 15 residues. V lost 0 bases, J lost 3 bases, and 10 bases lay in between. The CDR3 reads CASSQETGATDTQYF. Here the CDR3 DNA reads TGCGCCAGCAGCCAAGAAACGGGAGCGACAGATACGCAGTATTTT.

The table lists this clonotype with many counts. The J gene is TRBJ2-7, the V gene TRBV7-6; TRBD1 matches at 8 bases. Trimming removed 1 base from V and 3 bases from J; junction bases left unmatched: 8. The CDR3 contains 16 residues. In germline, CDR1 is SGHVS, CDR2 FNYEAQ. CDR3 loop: CASSLVSSGGIYEQYF. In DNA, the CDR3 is TGTGCCAGCAGCTTAGTTTCGTCAGGGGGCATCTACGAGCAGTACTTC. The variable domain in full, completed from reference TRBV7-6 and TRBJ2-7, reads GAGVSQSPRYKVTKRGQDVALRCDPISGHVSLYWYRQALGQGPEFLTYFNYEAQQDKSGLPNDRFSAERPEGSISTLTIQRTEQRDSAMYRCASSLVSSGGIYEQYFGPGTRLTVT.

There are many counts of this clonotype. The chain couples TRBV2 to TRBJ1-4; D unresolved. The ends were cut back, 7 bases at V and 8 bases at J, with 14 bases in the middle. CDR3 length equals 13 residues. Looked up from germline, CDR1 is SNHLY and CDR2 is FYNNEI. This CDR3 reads CASKEVGREKLFF. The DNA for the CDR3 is TGTGCCAGCAAGGAGGTGGGGAGAGAAAAACTGTTTTTT.

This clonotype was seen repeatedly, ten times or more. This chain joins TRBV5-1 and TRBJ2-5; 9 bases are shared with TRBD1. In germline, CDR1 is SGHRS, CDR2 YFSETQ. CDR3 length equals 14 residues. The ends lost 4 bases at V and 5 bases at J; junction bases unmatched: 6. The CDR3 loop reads CASSLQGASETQYF. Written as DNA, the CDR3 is TGCGCCAGCAGCCTACAGGGGGCTAGCGAGACCCAGTACTTC.

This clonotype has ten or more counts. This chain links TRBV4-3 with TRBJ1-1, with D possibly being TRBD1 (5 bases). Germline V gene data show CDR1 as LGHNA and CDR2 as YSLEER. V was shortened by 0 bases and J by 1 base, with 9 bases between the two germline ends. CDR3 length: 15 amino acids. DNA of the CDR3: TGCGCCAGCAGCCAAGATGGGCAGGGGAACACTGAAGCTTTCTTT. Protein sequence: CASSQDGQGNTEAFF.

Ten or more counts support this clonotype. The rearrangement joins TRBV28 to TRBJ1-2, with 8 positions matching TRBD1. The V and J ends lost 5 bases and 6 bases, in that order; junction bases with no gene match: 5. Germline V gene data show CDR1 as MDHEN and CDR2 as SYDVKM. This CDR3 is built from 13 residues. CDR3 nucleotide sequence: TGTGCCAGCAGTCTGGACAGGGTGCATGGCTACACCTTC. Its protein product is CASSLDRVHGYTF.

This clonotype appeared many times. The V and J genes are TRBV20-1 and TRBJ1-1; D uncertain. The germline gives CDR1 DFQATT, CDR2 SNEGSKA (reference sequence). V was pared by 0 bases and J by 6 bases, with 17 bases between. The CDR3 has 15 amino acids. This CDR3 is CSARDLTTRKPEAFF. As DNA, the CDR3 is TGCAGTGCTAGAGATCTAACAACCCGTAAGCCTGAAGCTTTCTTT.

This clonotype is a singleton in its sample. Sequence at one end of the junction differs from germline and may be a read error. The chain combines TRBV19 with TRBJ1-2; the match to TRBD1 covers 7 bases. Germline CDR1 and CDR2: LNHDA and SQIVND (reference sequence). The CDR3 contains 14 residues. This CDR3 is CASRISTGFYGYTF. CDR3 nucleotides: TGTGCCAGTCGTATATCGACAGGGTTCTATGGCTACACCTTC.

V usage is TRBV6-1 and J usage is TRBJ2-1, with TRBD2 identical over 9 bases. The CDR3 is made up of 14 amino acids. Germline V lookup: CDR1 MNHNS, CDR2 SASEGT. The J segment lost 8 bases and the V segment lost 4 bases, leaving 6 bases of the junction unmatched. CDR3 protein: CASSGSGRKDEQFF. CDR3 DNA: TGTGCCAGCAGTGGAAGCGGGAGGAAGGATGAGCAGTTCTTC.

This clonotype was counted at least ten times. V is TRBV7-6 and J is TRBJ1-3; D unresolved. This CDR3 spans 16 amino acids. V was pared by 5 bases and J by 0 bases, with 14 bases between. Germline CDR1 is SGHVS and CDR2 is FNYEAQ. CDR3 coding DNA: TGTGCCAGCAGCCGACTTGGGCCCAACTCTGGAAACACCATATATTTT. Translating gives CASSRLGPNSGNTIYF.

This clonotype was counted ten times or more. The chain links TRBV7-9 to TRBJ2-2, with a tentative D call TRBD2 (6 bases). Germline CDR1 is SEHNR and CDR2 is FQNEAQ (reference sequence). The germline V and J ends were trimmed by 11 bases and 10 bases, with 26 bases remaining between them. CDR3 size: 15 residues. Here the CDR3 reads CASDSASAKIKELFF. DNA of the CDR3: TGTGCCTCCGACTCAGCTAGCGCCAAAATCAAGGAGCTGTTTTTT.